The sequence of this T cell receptor (beta chain) was determined in a study of shared clonotypes between healthy human individuals. The study, taken as a whole, reports: Estimated richness was generally greater in naive than memory subsets. Sequencing depth was a factor that was expected to affect clonotype sharing among donors.

Remarks on this clone: Its specificity is unknown.

Trimming removed 1 base at V and 7 bases at J, with 19 bases between. The CDR3 is 16 residues long. CDR1 and CDR2 (germline): LNHNV, YYDKDF (reference sequence). Adults of Caucasian background living in Nashville, Tennessee made up all donors. Deep was the level at which the assay was run. Generated by immunoSEQ multiplex PCR, the TCRdb table keeps only in-frame clones and is missing some. Of roughly 2,500,000 clones listed, roughly 93% were seen once; the top ten hold 0.35% to 0.45%. This chain uses TRBV15 with TRBJ1-1; a weak D match, TRBD1 (6 bases). This receptor was obtained from a man aged 18 to 35 in good health. Some clones in this sample may be carry-over from other donors' samples. Sequencing was done on a sample of naive CD4+ T cells from PBMCs. The subset is: CD45RA+ positively selected. The CDR3 reads CATSRAEITGSDEAFF. In nucleotides, the CDR3 is TGTGCCACCAGCAGAGCCGAGATAACAGGGTCAGATGAAGCTTTCTTT.